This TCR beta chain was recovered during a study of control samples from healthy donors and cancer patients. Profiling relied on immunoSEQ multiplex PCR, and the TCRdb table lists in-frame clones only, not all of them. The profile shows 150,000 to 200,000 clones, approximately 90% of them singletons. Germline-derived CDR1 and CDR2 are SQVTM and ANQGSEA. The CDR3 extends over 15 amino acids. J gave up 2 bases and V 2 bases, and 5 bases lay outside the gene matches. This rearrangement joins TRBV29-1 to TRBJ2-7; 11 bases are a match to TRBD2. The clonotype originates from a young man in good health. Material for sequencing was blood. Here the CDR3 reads CSVETSGGSTYEQYF. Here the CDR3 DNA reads TGCAGCGTTGAAACTAGCGGGGGTTCTACCTACGAGCAGTACTTC.